Each of the 18 T cell receptor beta chains below was sequenced from the same sample in a study of tumor-infiltrating lymphocytes in oesophageal squamous cell carcinoma. From the PCR reads, TCRdb called clonotypes with MiXCR, one entry per CDR3 protein. Of some 13,000 distinct CDR3 sequences listed, around 53% are singletons. Sequences were obtained from esophageal tumor tissue. The receptors stem from a female donor with esophageal squamous cell carcinoma.

The chain is built from TRBV10-2 and TRBJ2-1; 7 bases are shared with TRBD1. The CDR3 is 13 amino acids. Per germline, CDR1 WSHSY and CDR2 SAAADI. The ends lost 8 bases at V and 2 bases at J; junction bases unmatched: 3. CDR3 sequence reads: CASWTGPYNEQFF. CDR3 bases: TGCGCCAGCTGGACAGGCCCCTACAATGAGCAGTTCTTC.

The genes are TRBV7-6 and TRBJ2-1; possible D gene TRBD2, 5 bases. The CDR3 is 12 residues long. Germline V gives CDR1 SGHVS, CDR2 FNYEAQ. V was cut by 2 bases and J by 6 bases, with 5 bases left in between. CDR3 residues: CASSLSGNEQFF. The CDR3 DNA follows: TGTGCCAGCAGCTTAAGCGGCAATGAGCAGTTCTTC.

The rearrangement uses TRBV7-2 and TRBJ2-3, with TRBD2 matching over 10 bases. Per the germline V gene, CDR1 is SGHTA and CDR2 is FQGNSA. The ends lost 5 bases at V and 5 bases at J; junction bases unmatched: 4. This CDR3 comprises 14 residues. As DNA, the CDR3 is TGTGCCAGCAGCATCAGCGGGGGGGAAGATACGCAGTATTTT. Translating it yields CASSISGGEDTQYF.

This chain uses TRBV5-6 with TRBJ2-6; maybe TRBD1 (6 bases). Trimming removed 0 bases from V and 0 bases from J, with 16 bases in between. The CDR3 runs 19 residues. In germline, CDR1 is SGHDT, CDR2 YYEEEE. The CDR3 region is CASSLGSTGYHSGANVLTF. The CDR3 DNA reads as TGTGCCAGCAGCTTGGGTTCTACAGGGTATCACTCTGGGGCCAACGTCCTGACTTTC.

The chain recombines TRBV7-9 with TRBJ2-5, with D unresolved. From germline, CDR1 is SEHNR and CDR2 FQNEAQ (reference sequence). V was clipped by 7 bases and J by 0 bases, with 9 bases between them. The CDR3 length is 13 residues. CDR3: CASKPEYQETQYF. The DNA for the CDR3 is TGTGCCAGCAAGCCCGAGTACCAAGAGACCCAGTACTTC.

The V and J genes are TRBV7-6 and TRBJ2-4; 8 bases fit TRBD2. The DNA end favors TRBJ2-1, so the J call may be wrong. This CDR3 spans 15 amino acids. Germline CDR1 reads SGHVS; CDR2 reads FNYEAQ. The DNA of the CDR3 is TGTGCCAGCAGTGAACTAGCGGCTTCCTACAATGAGCAGTTCTTC. Residues: CASSELAASYNEQFF.

The table lists this clonotype with a few counts. J is TRBJ2-5 and V is TRBV6-1, with 8 bases identical to TRBD1. The end of the DNA is better explained by TRBJ2-7, so the J call may be wrong. The germline CDR1 and CDR2 sequences are MNHNS and SASEGT. CDR3 size: 15 residues. The CDR3 is CASSLRTGSSYEQYF. CDR3 coding DNA: TGTGCCAGCAGTTTGAGGACAGGGAGCTCCTACGAGCAGTACTTC.

This clonotype came up once. This rearrangement joins TRBV6-6 to TRBJ2-2; TRBD1 aligns across 9 bases. In germline, CDR1 is MNHNY, CDR2 SVGAGI (reference sequence). CDR3 length: 14 amino acids. Germline trimming cut 6 bases from V and 8 bases from J; bases unmatched to any gene: 7. Here the CDR3 reads CASSRDRDQGELFF. CDR3 DNA: TGTGCCAGCAGCCGGGACAGGGATCAAGGGGAGCTGTTTTTT.

The chain recombines TRBV7-2 with TRBJ2-5, with D unclear. The last part of the DNA fits TRBJ2-7 better; the J call may be wrong. Looked up from germline, CDR1 is SGHTA and CDR2 is FQGNSA. CDR3 size: 15 residues. Here the CDR3 DNA reads TGTGCCAGCAGCCCCGGGTCGGACGGTTCCTACGAGCAGTACTTC. Amino acids: CASSPGSDGSYEQYF.

V gene TRBV7-7 combines with J gene TRBJ2-7; D is uncertain. The J call may be wrong; the DNA end is better matched by TRBJ1-2. Germline CDR1 and CDR2: SSHAT and FNYEAQ (reference sequence). This CDR3 region has 13 residues. Written as DNA, the CDR3 is TGTGCCAGCAGCTTAGTCGGCAGCTATGGCTACACCTTC. It translates to CASSLVGSYGYTF.

This clonotype was detected once. The chain carries TRBV10-1 and TRBJ2-3; D unresolved. V gave up 5 bases and J gave up 2 bases, with 5 bases separating them. The CDR3 spans 12 residues. Germline V gene lookup returns CDR1 WNHNN and CDR2 SYGVQD (reference sequence). In nucleotides, the CDR3 is TGCGCCAGCAGTCCGGCCACAGATACGCAGTATTTT. Translating gives CASSPATDTQYF.

CDR3 residues: CASSYLSETQYF. CDR3 in DNA: TGTGCCAGCAGCTACCTATCGGAGACCCAGTACTTC. V and J are TRBV7-6 and TRBJ2-7, with no clear D. The J call is doubtful: the DNA matches TRBJ2-5 better. Germline V lookup: CDR1 SGHVS, CDR2 FNYEAQ. The CDR3 length is 12 residues.

The chain recombines TRBV7-8 with TRBJ2-3; 9 bases align to TRBD2. Germline assignment: CDR1 SGHVS and CDR2 FQNEAQ. Germline trimming cut 5 bases from V and 5 bases from J; bases unmatched to any gene: 11. The CDR3 is 16 residues long. In DNA, the CDR3 is TGTGCCAGCAGCCGTTTGGCGGGAGGGCCGGGAGATACGCAGTATTTT. It is translated as CASSRLAGGPGDTQYF.

The chain's CDR3 is CATSVDRNYGYTF. CDR3 DNA sequence: TGTGCCACCAGTGTTGACAGGAACTATGGCTACACCTTC. The V and J genes are TRBV24-1 and TRBJ1-2; D perhaps matches TRBD1 (6 bases). The CDR3 is 13 residues long. The germline gives CDR1 KGHDR, CDR2 SFDVKD. Trimming cost V 5 bases and J 2 bases, with 8 bases left between them.

This chain connects TRBV6-6 to TRBJ2-5; D is perhaps TRBD2 (5 bases). This CDR3 is built from 13 residues. V was shortened by 8 bases and J by 7 bases, with 17 bases between the two germline ends. The germline gives CDR1 MNHNY, CDR2 SVGAGI (reference sequence). CDR3: CASLSLGEWTQYF. Written as DNA, the CDR3 is TGTGCCAGCCTTTCCCTTGGGGAGTGGACCCAGTACTTC.

The chain links TRBV7-3 to TRBJ2-5, with 7 bases fitting TRBD2. The CDR3 length is 16 residues. The germline V gene has CDR1 SGHTA and CDR2 FQGTGA. Losses at the gene ends were 1 base for V and 11 bases for J; bases not matched to a gene: 16. Written as DNA, the CDR3 is TGTGCCAGCAGCTTAATGGGGGGGGTTCACGGGAATACGCAGTACTTC. Translated, it gives CASSLMGGVHGNTQYF.

The table lists this clonotype with many counts. No conserved phenylalanine or tryptophan is present at the end of the CDR3, so a read error is the likely explanation. No DNA is shown, since the ends of the CDR3 on it are uncertain; the CDR3 is the one TCRdb lists. The chain combines TRBV7-2 with TRBJ2-7; the table's TRBD1 call for D was not verified on the DNA. The CDR3 contains 17 residues when both ends are counted. Germline loops: CDR1 SGHTA, CDR2 FQGNSA. The CDR3 region is CASSLGGQTYNEQFFGS.

By share, this clonotype ranks as large (0.1 to 1%). This sequence joins TRBV7-3 and TRBJ1-2, with a tentative D call TRBD1 (6 bases). The germline CDR1 and CDR2 sequences are SGHTA and FQGTGA. The CDR3 runs 13 residues. Trimming removed 5 bases at V and 6 bases at J, with 13 bases between. The CDR3 DNA follows: TGTGCCAGCAGCCACACAGGGTTCGATGGCTACACCTTC. Its protein product is CASSHTGFDGYTF.